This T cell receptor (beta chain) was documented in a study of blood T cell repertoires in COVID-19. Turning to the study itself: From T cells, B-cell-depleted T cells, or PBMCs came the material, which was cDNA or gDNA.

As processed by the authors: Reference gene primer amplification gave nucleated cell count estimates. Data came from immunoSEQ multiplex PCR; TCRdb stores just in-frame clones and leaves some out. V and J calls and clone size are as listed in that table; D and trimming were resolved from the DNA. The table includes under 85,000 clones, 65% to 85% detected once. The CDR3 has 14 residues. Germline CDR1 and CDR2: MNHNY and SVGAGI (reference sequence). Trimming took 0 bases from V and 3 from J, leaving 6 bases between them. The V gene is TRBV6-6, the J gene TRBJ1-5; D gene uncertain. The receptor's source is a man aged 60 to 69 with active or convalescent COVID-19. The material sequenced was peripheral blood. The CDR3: CASSYSQINQPQHF. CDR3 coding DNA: TGTGCCAGCAGTTACTCCCAAATCAATCAGCCCCAGCATTTT.